The present entry profiles one TCR beta chain with its context. What it recognizes is unknown. V dropped 4 bases and J dropped 5; count of bases not matched to a gene: 8. Germline loops: CDR1 SGHNT, CDR2 YYREEE (reference sequence). The CDR3 runs 15 residues. TCRdb re-derived calls from the 5' RACE reads in MiXCR, one entry per CDR3 protein. Of roughly 150,000 distinct CDR3 sequences in the sample, about 6.9% were seen once. The sample originates from a study of T cells after yellow fever vaccination. On the study more broadly: Each low-cell-number fraction was prepared by means of SMART-Seq v4 Ultra Low Input.

The study, taken as a whole, reports: From the bulk population, abundant clonotypes could contaminate and appear within FACS-sorted repertoires. Clonotypes found in both CD4 and CD8 compartments made up a small share.

V gene TRBV5-4 combines with J gene TRBJ2-7, with 11 positions matching TRBD2. Here the sequenced sample was CD4+ T cells sorted from PBMCs, taken 10 days after the yellow fever booster vaccination. The receptor comes from a man aged 30-40 years who received the YFV17D yellow fever vaccine. CDR3 loop: CASSQTSGSAHEQYF. In DNA form, the CDR3 reads TGTGCCAGCAGCCAAACTAGCGGGAGTGCCCACGAGCAGTACTTC.